Below, 13 T cell receptor beta chains from the same sample are listed, as sequenced in a study of cytomegalovirus exposure and HLA in healthy donors. Amplification used 60 Vbeta primers and 13 Jbeta primers. Only in-frame clones appear in the TCRdb table, and some are missing; sequencing was by immunoSEQ multiplex PCR. This sample has about 160,000 clones, with around 75% found just once. Sequencing used PBMCs. The origin of the receptors is a female donor in good health and CMV-seronegative.

The J gene is TRBJ2-4, the V gene TRBV19; D is perhaps TRBD2 (5 bases). The CDR3 runs 16 residues. V lost 5 bases, J lost 0 bases, and 14 bases lay in between. Germline CDR1 is LNHDA and CDR2 is SQIVND (reference sequence). Here the CDR3 DNA reads TGTGCCAGTAGTCCCTCGACTACCTCAGCCAAAAACATTCAGTACTTC. Encoded protein: CASSPSTTSAKNIQYF.

V and J are TRBV11-2 and TRBJ2-7, with TRBD2 matching 7 bases. Looked up from germline, CDR1 is SGHAT and CDR2 is FQNNGV. Trimming took 5 bases from V and 2 from J; bases not matched to a gene: 9. CDR3 size: 15 residues. The CDR3 reads CASSLRRGSPYEQYF. CDR3 DNA: TGTGCCAGCAGCCTCCGGCGCGGGAGCCCCTACGAGCAGTACTTC.

This chain uses TRBV6-1 with TRBJ1-4; D is ambiguous. Trimming left V 6 bases short and J 5 bases short, with 7 bases between. There are 12 residues in the CDR3. Germline V gene lookup returns CDR1 MNHNS and CDR2 SASEGT. In nucleotides, the CDR3 is TGTGCCAGCAGATCGGTGAATGAAAAACTGTTTTTT. Amino acids: CASRSVNEKLFF.

This clone has just one count. The chain couples TRBV28 to TRBJ1-5; TRBD1 matches at 7 bases. Per the germline V gene, CDR1 is MDHEN and CDR2 is SYDVKM. The CDR3 is 16 residues long. Trimming took 5 bases from V and 4 from J; bases not matched to a gene: 11. CDR3 sequence: CASSPTGGQINQPQHF. The CDR3 bases are TGTGCCAGCAGTCCAACTGGGGGACAGATAAATCAGCCCCAGCATTTT.

This clone was seen only once. This CDR3 is also generated by other DNA sequences in the sample. The genes are TRBV15 and TRBJ2-3, with TRBD1 identical over 10 bases. The CDR3 is 14 residues long. V lost 4 bases and J lost 9; bases outside the gene matches: 7. Per germline, CDR1 LNHNV and CDR2 YYDKDF (reference sequence). CDR3 nucleotides: TGTGCCACCAGCACCCGGGACAGGGGTGGCACGCAGTATTTT. Protein product: CATSTRDRGGTQYF.

This sequence joins TRBV4-2 and TRBJ1-2, with 8 bases matching TRBD1. Per germline, CDR1 LGHNA and CDR2 YNFKEQ. The CDR3 spans 16 residues. With V trimmed by 0 bases and J by 2 bases, 5 bases remained unmatched. The CDR3 bases are TGTGCCAGCAGCCAAGAAAGGCAGGGGGCCAACTATGGCTACACCTTC. This encodes CASSQERQGANYGYTF.

The chain uses TRBV9 and TRBJ2-7, with 10 bases identical to TRBD2. V was clipped by 3 bases and J by 7 bases; unmatched bases: 16. The germline CDR1 and CDR2 sequences are SGDLS and YYNGEE. The CDR3 runs 17 residues. CDR3: CASSAGALAGAPREQYF. CDR3 coding DNA: TGTGCCAGCAGCGCGGGGGCCCTAGCGGGGGCTCCTAGAGAGCAGTACTTC.

V is TRBV18 and J is TRBJ1-4; maybe TRBD1 (6 bases). With 0 bases removed from V and 7 bases from J, the gap between germline ends came to 15 bases. This CDR3 comprises 16 residues. Germline V gene data show CDR1 as KGHSH and CDR2 as LQKENI. CDR3: CASSPPMGAVGEKLFF. The DNA of the CDR3 is TGTGCCAGCTCACCACCAATGGGGGCAGTGGGTGAAAAACTGTTTTTT. Full variable domain (remainder filled in from reference TRBV18 and TRBJ1-4): NAGVMQNPRHLVRRRGQEARLRCSPMKGHSHVYWYRQLPEEGLKFMVYLQKENIIDESGMPKERFSAEFPKEGPSILRIQQVVRGDSAAYFCASSPPMGAVGEKLFFGSGTQLSVL.

This clone was observed a handful of times. The chain employs TRBV9 and TRBJ2-5; no firm D call. V was pared by 4 bases and J by 4 bases, with 17 bases between. Germline V gives CDR1 SGDLS, CDR2 YYNGEE. The CDR3 length is 15 residues. The CDR3 protein is CASSPGGLQRETQYF. In DNA, the CDR3 is TGTGCCAGCAGCCCCGGTGGGCTCCAGAGAGAGACCCAGTACTTC.

The genes are TRBV28 and TRBJ1-4, with D unresolved. The germline CDR1 and CDR2 sequences are MDHEN and SYDVKM. The CDR3 contains 18 residues. The germline V and J ends were trimmed by 11 bases and 8 bases, with 33 bases remaining between them. CDR3 loop: CARANRRTEAPFNEKLFF. CDR3 sequence (DNA): TGTGCCCGCGCTAACCGACGGACTGAAGCCCCATTTAACGAAAAACTGTTTTTT. Full variable domain (remainder filled in from reference TRBV28 and TRBJ1-4): DVKVTQSSRYLVKRTGEKVFLECVQDMDHENMFWYRQDPGLGLRLIYFSYDVKMKEKGDIPEGYSVSREKKERFSLILESASTNQTSMYLCARANRRTEAPFNEKLFFGSGTQLSVL.

This chain links TRBV7-8 with TRBJ1-5, with TRBD1 matching 12 bases. The germline gives CDR1 SGHVS, CDR2 FQNEAQ. V was pared by 2 bases and J by 2 bases, with 4 bases of the junction left unmatched. The CDR3 length is 17 residues. The CDR3 DNA follows: TGTGCCAGCAGCTTAATGGGACAGGGGGCAGGCAATCAGCCCCAGCATTTT. Its protein product is CASSLMGQGAGNQPQHF.

This rearrangement joins TRBV19 to TRBJ2-3, with D possibly TRBD1 on 5 matching bases. Trimming took 3 bases from V and 4 from J, leaving 14 bases between them. This CDR3 spans 15 amino acids. Germline CDR1 reads LNHDA; CDR2 reads SQIVND (reference sequence). CDR3 in DNA: TGTGCCAGTAGTATCGCAGGGTCTACGGCAGATACGCAGTATTTT. This sequence encodes CASSIAGSTADTQYF. Using reference TRBV19 and TRBJ2-3 for the parts outside the CDR3, the full variable domain is DGGITQSPKYLFRKEGQNVTLSCEQNLNHDAMYWYRQDPGQGLRLIYYSQIVNDFQKGDIAEGYSVSREKKESFPLTVTSAQKNPTAFYLCASSIAGSTADTQYFGPGTRLTVL.

Details on this clone: This sample includes further DNA sequences coding for the same CDR3. This sequence joins TRBV27 and TRBJ1-3; D is possibly TRBD1 (6 bases). There are 14 residues in the CDR3. Germline V gene data show CDR1 as MNHEY and CDR2 as SMNVEV (reference sequence). Trimming took 6 bases from V and 1 from J, leaving 10 bases between them. The CDR3: CASRPTGSGNTIYF. The CDR3, as DNA: TGTGCCAGCAGACCTACAGGGTCTGGAAACACCATATATTTT.